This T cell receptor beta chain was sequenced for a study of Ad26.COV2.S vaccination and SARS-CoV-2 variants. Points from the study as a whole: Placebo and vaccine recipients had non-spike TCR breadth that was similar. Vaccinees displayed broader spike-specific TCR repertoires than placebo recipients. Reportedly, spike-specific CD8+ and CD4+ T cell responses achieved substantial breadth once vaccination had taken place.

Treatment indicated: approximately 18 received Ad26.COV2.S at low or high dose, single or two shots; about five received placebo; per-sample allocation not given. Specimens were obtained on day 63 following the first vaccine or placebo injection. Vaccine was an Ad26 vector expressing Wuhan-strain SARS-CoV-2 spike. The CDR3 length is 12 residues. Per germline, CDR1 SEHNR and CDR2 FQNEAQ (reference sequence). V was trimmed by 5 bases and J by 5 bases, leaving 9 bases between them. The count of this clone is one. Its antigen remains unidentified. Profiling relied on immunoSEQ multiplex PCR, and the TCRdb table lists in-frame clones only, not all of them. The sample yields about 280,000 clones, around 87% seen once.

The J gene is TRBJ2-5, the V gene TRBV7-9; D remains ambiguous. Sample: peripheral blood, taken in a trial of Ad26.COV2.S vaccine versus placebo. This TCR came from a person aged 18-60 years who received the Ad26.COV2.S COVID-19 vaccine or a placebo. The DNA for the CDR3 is TGTGCCAGCAGCCCCCATGGGGAGACCCAGTACTTC. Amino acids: CASSPHGETQYF.